Following are 31 T cell receptor beta chains from one sample sequenced in a study of human T cells and chemical hapten exposure. One entry per CDR3 protein, called by TCRdb with MiXCR from the RACE reads. The table lists around 52,000 distinct CDR3 sequences, about 9% of them singletons. Time point denoted: patch test 1, 2 weeks after DPC sensitization. Noted treatment: therapeutic diphenylcyclopropenone sensitization with weekly scalp DPC. The sequencing here drew on whole blood, taken in connection with sensitization to the hapten diphenylcyclopropenone (DPC). The receptors stem from a woman between 40 and 50 years old with alopecia areata. Some clones in this sample may be carry-over from other donors' samples.

At least ten counts were recorded for this clonotype. The gene calls are TRBV13 and TRBJ1-1; tentative D call: TRBD1 (5 bases). The CDR3 is 16 amino acids. CDR1 and CDR2 (germline): PRHDT, FYEKMQ (reference sequence). The ends were cut back, 4 bases at V and 0 bases at J, with 15 bases in the middle. The CDR3 DNA follows: TGTGCCAGCAGCTCTACACAGAGGGGATTGAACACTGAAGCTTTCTTT. Translated: CASSSTQRGLNTEAFF.

There are many counts of this clonotype. The chain combines TRBV6-2 or TRBV6-3 with TRBJ2-7; 8 bases are shared with TRBD1. CDR1 is MNHEY and CDR2 is SVGEGT in the germline V gene. V shed 10 bases and J 1 base; nucleotides not matched to a gene: 15. There are 16 residues in the CDR3. CDR3 bases: TGTGCCACCTCGAAGGGGGGACAGGAAAAATCCTACGAGCAGTACTTC. It translates to CATSKGGQEKSYEQYF.

This clonotype appeared many times. The rearrangement joins TRBV23-1 to TRBJ1-6, with 8 bases matching TRBD1. TRBV23-1 is annotated as an ORF whose role is uncertain. The CDR3 is made up of 16 amino acids. V dropped 2 bases and J dropped 10; count of bases not matched to a gene: 10. CDR3 loop: CASSQIDRGFGSPLHF. The CDR3 DNA sequence: TGCGCCAGCAGTCAAATAGACAGGGGCTTTGGCTCACCCCTCCACTTT.

Many counts were recorded for this clonotype. V usage is TRBV11-3 and J usage is TRBJ2-1, with D perhaps TRBD1 or TRBD2 (5 bases each). The V end lost 3 bases, the J end lost 7 bases, and 16 bases lay between the germline ends. The CDR3 extends over 15 amino acids. Germline loops: CDR1 SGHNT, CDR2 YENEEA. CDR3 amino acids: CASSFGTGQINEQFF. The DNA for the CDR3 is TGTGCCAGCAGCTTCGGCACGGGGCAGATAAATGAGCAGTTCTTC.

The sample holds many counts of this clonotype. CDR3 loop: CASSPRSAPNTGELFF. In nucleotides, the CDR3 is TGTGCCAGCAGTCCCCGTTCCGCTCCTAACACCGGGGAGCTGTTTTTT. V usage is TRBV28 and J usage is TRBJ2-2; no reliable D call. The CDR3 consists of 16 residues. Germline CDR1 is MDHEN and CDR2 is SYDVKM. Trimming cost V 5 bases and J 2 bases, with 15 bases left between them.

The chain recombines TRBV27 with TRBJ1-1; D is unresolved. From germline, CDR1 is MNHEY and CDR2 SMNVEV (reference sequence). This CDR3 comprises 15 residues. Trimming cost V 2 bases and J 0 bases, with 10 bases left between them. The CDR3: CASSLNRVMNTEAFF. Here the CDR3 DNA reads TGTGCCAGCAGTTTAAATCGGGTCATGAACACTGAAGCTTTCTTT.

The rearrangement joins TRBV20-1 to TRBJ2-1; D ambiguous. Germline values: CDR1 DFQATT, CDR2 SNEGSKA (reference sequence). This CDR3 is built from 13 residues. CDR3 loop: CSRFLSSYNEQFF. CDR3 sequence (DNA): TGCAGCCGATTCCTGAGCTCCTACAATGAGCAGTTCTTC.

The chain is built from TRBV6-2 or TRBV6-3 and TRBJ1-5, with TRBD1 matching 7 bases. Trimming took 0 bases from V and 11 from J; bases not matched to a gene: 7. The V gene's germline CDR1 is MNHEY and CDR2 SVGEGT. This CDR3 is 14 amino acids long. CDR3: CASSYSTGPRAQHF. The CDR3 DNA is TGTGCCAGCAGTTACTCGACAGGGCCGAGGGCCCAGCATTTT.

This clonotype has ten or more counts. The CDR3 is CASSLVRGVQETQYF. The CDR3 DNA is TGTGCCAGCAGCTTAGTTCGCGGAGTACAAGAGACCCAGTACTTC. The chain links TRBV7-6 to TRBJ2-5; no definite D call. V was clipped by 1 base and J by 2 bases, with 11 bases between them. The CDR3 is 15 amino acids. In germline, CDR1 is SGHVS, CDR2 FNYEAQ.

The chain combines TRBV7-9 with TRBJ2-6; no definite D call. V gave up 2 bases and J gave up 2 bases, with 7 bases separating them. This CDR3 is 15 amino acids long. Germline CDR1 reads SEHNR; CDR2 reads FQNEAQ (reference sequence). CDR3 residues: CASSLPPAGANVLTF. The DNA of the CDR3 is TGTGCCAGCAGCTTACCTCCCGCTGGGGCCAACGTCCTGACTTTC. The full variable domain, its missing parts supplied by reference TRBV7-9 and TRBJ2-6, is DTGVSQNPRHKITKRGQNVTFRCDPISEHNRLYWYRQTLGQGPEFLTYFQNEAQLEKSRLLSDRFSAERPKGSFSTLEIQRTEQGDSAMYLCASSLPPAGANVLTFGAGSRLTVL.

A few counts support this clonotype. The gene calls are TRBV29-1 and TRBJ2-5; a weak D match, TRBD2 (6 bases). There are 13 residues in the CDR3. Germline CDR1 and CDR2: SQVTM and ANQGSEA. V shed 6 bases and J shed 1 base, with 12 bases lying between them. The CDR3 sequence: CSVYGDFQETQYF. In DNA, the CDR3 is TGCAGCGTGTACGGGGACTTCCAAGAGACCCAGTACTTC.

This clonotype was seen only a few times. The rearrangement joins TRBV4-1 to TRBJ1-3, with TRBD1 matching 8 bases. The germline gives CDR1 MGHRA, CDR2 YSYEKL. J lost 2 bases, V lost 4 bases, and 1 base had no gene match. CDR3 length: 14 residues. The CDR3 nucleotides are TGCGCCAGCAGCCCGACAGGGGCTGGAAACACCATATATTTT. Encoded protein: CASSPTGAGNTIYF.

The table lists this clonotype with many counts. Here the CDR3 DNA reads TGTGCCAGCAGATACGCAGGGTTAGGGGACACCGGGGAGCTGTTTTTT. It encodes CASRYAGLGDTGELFF. The rearrangement joins TRBV2 to TRBJ2-2, with a weak D call TRBD1 (5 bases). Germline CDR1 reads SNHLY; CDR2 reads FYNNEI. The V end was cut by 6 bases, the J end by 3 bases, with 17 bases between. CDR3 length equals 16 residues.

This clonotype was found many times. The rearrangement joins TRBV7-3 to TRBJ1-1; 11 bases agree with TRBD1. The V gene end was trimmed by 5 bases and the J gene end by 5 bases; junction bases not matched to a gene: 10. CDR1 is SGHTA, CDR2 FQGTGA, per germline. The CDR3 has 16 residues. Here the CDR3 reads CASSTGTGGLGTEAFF. The DNA of the CDR3 is TGTGCCAGCAGCACCGGGACAGGGGGTTTGGGAACTGAAGCTTTCTTT. Filled out from reference TRBV7-3 and TRBJ1-1, the complete variable domain reads GAGVSQTPSNKVTEKGKYVELRCDPISGHTALYWYRQSLGQGPEFLIYFQGTGAADDSGLPNDRFFAVRPEGSVSTLKIQRTERGDSAVYLCASSTGTGGLGTEAFFGQGTRLTVV.

This clonotype has more than one count but fewer than ten. The chain is built from TRBV20-1 and TRBJ2-5, with TRBD2 as a possible D gene (6 bases). CDR1 is DFQATT and CDR2 is SNEGSKA in the germline V gene (reference sequence). V lost 1 base, J lost 3 bases, and 12 bases lay in between. This CDR3 region has 14 residues. The CDR3 coding sequence is TGCAGTGCTAGAGGCGGGGAACAAAAAGAGACCCAGTACTTC. Protein sequence: CSARGGEQKETQYF.

This clonotype came up many times. This chain joins TRBV30 and TRBJ1-5; D is possibly TRBD1 (5 bases). V dropped 1 base and J dropped 0 bases, with 13 bases sitting between them. This CDR3 has 16 amino acids. Germline V gene data show CDR1 as GTSNPN and CDR2 as SVGIG (reference sequence). CDR3 region: CAWSDQDTISNQPQHF. As DNA, the CDR3 is TGTGCCTGGAGTGACCAGGACACGATTAGCAATCAGCCCCAGCATTTT.

This clonotype was picked up a small number of times. The chain joins TRBV11-1 to TRBJ2-5, with a tentative D call TRBD2 (7 bases). CDR1 is SGHAT and CDR2 is FQDESV in the germline V gene (reference sequence). Trimming took off 5 bases at V and 4 bases at J, with 11 bases between the two ends. This CDR3 has 13 residues. The CDR3 coding sequence is TGTGCCAGCAGCACGGGGGGCCTAGAGACCCAGTACTTC. This translates into CASSTGGLETQYF.

The table lists this clonotype with many counts. J is TRBJ2-1 and V is TRBV3-1, with a tentative D call TRBD2 (6 bases). Deletions cut 0 bases from V and 7 bases from J, with 10 bases between. Germline V gene lookup returns CDR1 LGHDT and CDR2 YNNKEL (reference sequence). The CDR3 runs to 14 residues. The CDR3 nucleotides read TGTGCCAGCAGCCAAGAACGCGGGGAAAATGAGCAGTTCTTC. This gives the protein CASSQERGENEQFF.

In its sample, this clonotype was seen many times. The chain links TRBV6-2 or TRBV6-3 to TRBJ2-3; D tentatively fits TRBD1 or TRBD2 (6 bases each). The V gene lost 3 bases and the J gene lost 2 bases, with 12 bases spanning the gap. The CDR3 extends over 15 amino acids. Germline CDR1 and CDR2: MNHEY and SVGEGT. The CDR3 is CASSYGGTPTDTQYF. DNA of the CDR3: TGTGCCAGCAGTTATGGCGGGACACCCACAGATACGCAGTATTTT.

Many counts were recorded for this clonotype. The chain employs TRBV13 and TRBJ2-6; 7 bases line up with TRBD2. The CDR3 consists of 15 residues. Germline values: CDR1 PRHDT, CDR2 FYEKMQ (reference sequence). V shed 4 bases, J shed 1 base, and the junction held 1 base outside the gene matches. This CDR3 reads CASSYGRSGANVLTF. The CDR3 nucleotides read TGTGCCAGCAGCTACGGGAGGTCTGGGGCCAACGTCCTGACTTTC.

There are a few counts of this clonotype. The chain employs TRBV5-5 and TRBJ2-5; 8 bases agree with TRBD1. CDR3 length equals 15 residues. Germline V lookup: CDR1 SGHKS, CDR2 YYEKEE (reference sequence). The trim removed 3 bases at V and 5 bases at J, leaving 9 bases unmatched. CDR3 loop: CASSSTGDSMETQYF. In DNA form, the CDR3 reads TGTGCCAGCAGCTCGACAGGGGACTCCATGGAGACCCAGTACTTC.

This clonotype occurred many times. The CDR3 region is CASSSPSETGELFF. The CDR3 DNA sequence: TGTGCCAGCAGCTCCCCTTCAGAGACCGGGGAGCTGTTTTTT. The chain has TRBV3-1 and TRBJ2-2; D not resolved. Germline V CDR1 and CDR2: LGHDT, YNNKEL (reference sequence). Deletions cut 5 bases from V and 5 bases from J, with 12 bases between. This CDR3 is built from 14 residues.

This clonotype was picked up many times. The V gene is TRBV6-1, the J gene TRBJ1-6; 7 bases map to TRBD1. The junction had 3 bases not matched to a gene; V was cut back by 6 bases and J by 4 bases. Germline assignment: CDR1 MNHNS and CDR2 SASEGT. CDR3 length: 14 amino acids. Here the CDR3 DNA reads TGTGCCAGCAGCCGGGACAGTTATAATTCACCCCTCCACTTT. Encoded protein: CASSRDSYNSPLHF.

The rearrangement links TRBV11-3 to TRBJ2-1; D possibly corresponds to TRBD2 (6 bases). There are 15 residues in the CDR3. V lost 1 base and J 6 bases, leaving 13 bases between the germline ends. Germline V gene sequence: CDR1 SGHNT, CDR2 YENEEA. CDR3 sequence: CASSLGTRGSNEQFF. The CDR3 DNA reads TGTGCCAGCAGCTTAGGCACCCGGGGGAGCAATGAGCAGTTCTTC.

This clonotype was detected ten times or more. The J gene is TRBJ2-2, the V gene TRBV7-3; TRBD1 matches 9 bases. J lost 2 bases, V lost 3 bases, and 7 bases had no gene match. There are 17 residues in the CDR3. Germline CDR1 SGHTA, CDR2 FQGTGA. The CDR3 reads CASSFSGTGFNTGELFF. The CDR3 DNA reads as TGTGCCAGCAGCTTCTCCGGGACAGGGTTTAACACCGGGGAGCTGTTTTTT.

V gene TRBV12-3 or TRBV12-4 combines with J gene TRBJ2-3; no clear D. Trimming cost V 3 bases and J 4 bases, with 14 bases left between them. The CDR3 totals 15 residues. The CDR3 DNA reads as TGTGCCAGCAGTTTGTTGGGTCCCGGCCCAGATACGCAGTATTTT. Residues: CASSLLGPGPDTQYF.

Only a few counts were recorded for this clonotype. The chain carries TRBV20-1 and TRBJ1-6; D gene uncertain. This CDR3 comprises 15 residues. The germline V gene has CDR1 DFQATT and CDR2 SNEGSKA (reference sequence). V gave up 3 bases and J gave up 9 bases, with 18 bases separating them. The CDR3 bases are TGCAGTGCTAGGGCATCAAATCGGGCTGGTTCACCCCTCCACTTT. This translates into CSARASNRAGSPLHF.

This clonotype was seen repeatedly, ten times or more. CDR3 in amino acids: CASSSSVLTDTQYF. Written as DNA, the CDR3 is TGTGCCAGCAGCTCCTCAGTTTTGACAGATACGCAGTATTTT. V is TRBV7-9 and J is TRBJ2-3; no clear D gene. CDR1 is SEHNR and CDR2 is FQNEAQ in the germline V gene (reference sequence). The CDR3 has 14 residues. The V end lost 4 bases, the J end lost 3 bases, and 11 bases lay between the germline ends. The full variable domain, with the rest looked up from reference TRBV7-9 and TRBJ2-3, is DTGVSQNPRHKITKRGQNVTFRCDPISEHNRLYWYRQTLGQGPEFLTYFQNEAQLEKSRLLSDRFSAERPKGSFSTLEIQRTEQGDSAMYLCASSSSVLTDTQYFGPGTRLTVL.

This clonotype was counted between two and nine times. The chain combines TRBV28 with TRBJ2-7; 7 nucleotides line up with TRBD1. CDR1 is MDHEN, CDR2 SYDVKM, per germline. The trim removed 9 bases at V and 3 bases at J, leaving 11 bases unmatched. The CDR3 has 14 amino acids. CDR3 amino acids: CASSTRDRIYEQYF. The CDR3 DNA reads as TGTGCCAGTTCGACTCGGGACAGAATCTACGAGCAGTACTTC.

This clonotype appeared many times. The chain has TRBV7-9 and TRBJ1-5; no clear D gene. This CDR3 spans 14 amino acids. The germline V gene encodes CDR1 SEHNR and CDR2 FQNEAQ (reference sequence). V lost 2 bases to trimming and J lost 2 bases, with 7 bases between them. CDR3 DNA: TGTGCCAGCAGCTTAAGTTCCGGCAATCAGCCCCAGCATTTT. This codes for CASSLSSGNQPQHF.

This clonotype came up a few times. The CDR3, as DNA: TGTGCCAGCAGTACAGGGGTCGGGGCCAACGTCCTGACTTTC. Amino acids: CASSTGVGANVLTF. The J gene is TRBJ2-6, the V gene TRBV27, with 7 bases matching TRBD1. The V segment lost 5 bases and the J segment 4 bases; nucleotides outside the gene matches: 2. Germline loops: CDR1 MNHEY, CDR2 SMNVEV (reference sequence). This CDR3 spans 14 amino acids.